These 25 T cell receptor beta chains were sequenced from one sample in a study of identical twins. MiXCR was run by TCRdb on the 5' RACE reads, yielding one entry per CDR3 protein. In the table there are 750,000 to 950,000 distinct CDR3 sequences, around an eighth of which are singletons. These data also formed part of another study, on yellow fever vaccine responses in identical twins.

The sequenced sample consisted of PBMCs. Receptors originate from a woman under 30 in good health.

This clonotype turned up a few times. The rearrangement joins TRBV20-1 to TRBJ2-7; perhaps TRBD1 as D (6 bases). The CDR3 consists of 16 residues. V was pared by 4 bases and J by 0 bases, with 19 bases between. Per the germline V gene, CDR1 is DFQATT and CDR2 is SNEGSKA (reference sequence). The CDR3 DNA reads as TGCAGTGCTACAAAAACAGGGACCTTTAGCTCCTACGAGCAGTACTTC. Residues: CSATKTGTFSSYEQYF.

The rearrangement links TRBV20-1 to TRBJ2-1; D call uncertain. CDR1 DFQATT and CDR2 SNEGSKA come from the germline V gene (reference sequence). This CDR3 is 14 amino acids long. V lost 1 base and J 0 bases, leaving 7 bases between the germline ends. The CDR3 DNA is TGCAGTGCTAGAGTTGAAGGCTCCTACAATGAGCAGTTCTTC. Its protein is CSARVEGSYNEQFF.

The V gene is TRBV12-3 or TRBV12-4, the J gene TRBJ2-7; 9 bases match TRBD2. Trimming removed 4 bases from V and 4 bases from J; junction bases left unmatched: 14. This CDR3 comprises 17 residues. The CDR3 nucleotides read TGTGCCAGCAGTTCGTTCGATTTAGCGGGAGTTTGGTACGAGCAGTACTTC. The encoded protein is CASSSFDLAGVWYEQYF.

The chain combines TRBV15 with TRBJ2-7; the D is unclear. V lost 1 base, J lost 1 base, and 11 bases lay in between. This CDR3 region has 15 residues. CDR1 and CDR2 from the germline V gene are LNHNV and YYDKDF (reference sequence). For the CDR3, the DNA is TGTGCCACCAGCAGAGCCCCTCTTTATTCCTACGAGCAGTACTTC. It yields the protein CATSRAPLYSYEQYF.

This sequence joins TRBV4-1 and TRBJ1-3, with no clear D. The germline gives CDR1 MGHRA, CDR2 YSYEKL. Trimming left V 1 base short and J 4 bases short, with 14 bases between. The CDR3 has 16 residues. This CDR3 reads CASSQVSRNNGNTIYF. CDR3 coding DNA: TGCGCCAGCAGCCAAGTGAGCAGAAATAACGGAAACACCATATATTTT.

In its sample, this clonotype was seen a few times. The rearrangement uses TRBV12-3 or TRBV12-4 and TRBJ1-2; 9 bases are shared with TRBD1. This CDR3 has 15 amino acids. Trimming cost V 6 bases and J 4 bases; bases outside gene matches: 9. The CDR3 reads CASSPFGTGLYGYTF. CDR3 DNA sequence: TGTGCCAGCAGCCCCTTTGGGACAGGGCTCTATGGCTACACCTTC.

The J gene is TRBJ1-1, the V gene TRBV6-5, with D uncertain. The V gene's germline CDR1 is MNHEY and CDR2 SVGAGI. V lost 0 bases to trimming and J lost 8 bases, with 10 bases between them. This CDR3 has 13 amino acids. CDR3 sequence reads: CASSYSMSREAFF. The CDR3 DNA follows: TGTGCCAGCAGTTACTCGATGTCCCGGGAAGCTTTCTTT.

The chain joins TRBV5-1 to TRBJ2-5, with a tentative D call TRBD1 (6 bases). From germline, CDR1 is SGHRS and CDR2 YFSETQ. The CDR3 totals 13 residues. V was clipped by 3 bases and J by 5 bases, with 11 bases between them. The CDR3 DNA is TGCGCCAGCAGCTGGACAGAGTACGAGACCCAGTACTTC. Translated, it gives CASSWTEYETQYF. Looking up the rest from reference TRBV5-1 and TRBJ2-5 gives the full variable domain: KAGVTQTPRYLIKTRGQQVTLSCSPISGHRSVSWYQQTPGQGLQFLFEYFSETQRNKGNFPGRFSGRQFSNSRSEMNVSTLELGDSALYLCASSWTEYETQYFGPGTRLLVL.

This clonotype appeared a few times. The chain is built from TRBV4-1 and TRBJ1-2; 7 bases align to TRBD1. Germline loops: CDR1 MGHRA, CDR2 YSYEKL. V lost 0 bases and J lost 3; bases outside the gene matches: 10. The CDR3 totals 17 residues. The CDR3 DNA reads as TGCGCCAGCAGCCAAGATTTGAGGGGGCGGATTCACTATGGCTACACCTTC. Amino acids: CASSQDLRGRIHYGYTF.

This clonotype occurred a few times. This chain links TRBV7-9 with TRBJ1-6; 9 bases are a match to TRBD1. V gave up 5 bases and J gave up 5 bases; unmatched junction bases: 4. There are 15 residues in the CDR3. Per germline, CDR1 SEHNR and CDR2 FQNEAQ (reference sequence). CDR3 region: CASSHRGPDNSPLHF. CDR3 bases: TGTGCCAGCAGCCACAGGGGGCCGGATAATTCACCCCTCCACTTT. Drawing the rest from reference TRBV7-9 and TRBJ1-6, the complete variable domain is DTGVSQNPRHKITKRGQNVTFRCDPISEHNRLYWYRQTLGQGPEFLTYFQNEAQLEKSRLLSDRFSAERPKGSFSTLEIQRTEQGDSAMYLCASSHRGPDNSPLHFGNGTRLTVT.

This clonotype has only a few counts. The junction departs from the called germline gene at one end, perhaps through a read error. The gene calls are TRBV12-3 or TRBV12-4 and TRBJ1-2; no definite D call. The length of the CDR3 is 15 residues. Here the CDR3 DNA reads TGTGCCAGCAGCTTAGAGTCCGGGCACGACTATGGCTACACCTTC. It is translated as CASSLESGHDYGYTF.

This clonotype was seen a few times. This chain links TRBV6-4 with TRBJ2-3; weak D call: TRBD2 (5 bases). The CDR3 is 16 amino acids. V was clipped by 2 bases and J by 4 bases, with 16 bases between them. CDR1 MRHNA and CDR2 SNTAGT come from the germline V gene. In DNA, the CDR3 is TGTGCCAGCAGTGACCGGCTGCGTAGCGATGCAGATACGCAGTATTTT. Amino acids: CASSDRLRSDADTQYF.

The chain couples TRBV9 to TRBJ2-7; the match to TRBD2 covers 9 bases. Looked up from germline, CDR1 is SGDLS and CDR2 is YYNGEE. V lost 0 bases, J lost 3 bases, and 4 bases stayed unmatched. This CDR3 region has 15 residues. The CDR3 spells CASSVVTSGFYEQYF. CDR3 bases: TGTGCCAGCAGCGTAGTTACTAGCGGGTTCTACGAGCAGTACTTC.

There are a few counts of this clonotype. This chain connects TRBV7-8 to TRBJ2-5; possibly TRBD1 for D (5 bases). There are 13 residues in the CDR3. The germline V gene has CDR1 SGHVS and CDR2 FQNEAQ. V gave up 6 bases and J gave up 2 bases, with 10 bases separating them. The CDR3 sequence is CASRLRGQETQYF. CDR3 nucleotide sequence: TGTGCCAGCAGGTTAAGGGGTCAAGAGACCCAGTACTTC.

The J gene is TRBJ2-5, the V gene TRBV28, with D perhaps assigned TRBD1 or TRBD2 (5 bases each). This CDR3 is built from 19 residues. Germline V CDR1 and CDR2: MDHEN, SYDVKM. V was pared by 2 bases and J by 2 bases, with 24 bases between. The CDR3 loop is CASSLEGWQAKAGQETQYF. The CDR3 nucleotides read TGTGCCAGCAGTTTAGAGGGGTGGCAAGCAAAGGCGGGTCAAGAGACCCAGTACTTC. Looking up the rest from reference TRBV28 and TRBJ2-5 gives the full variable domain: DVKVTQSSRYLVKRTGEKVFLECVQDMDHENMFWYRQDPGLGLRLIYFSYDVKMKEKGDIPEGYSVSREKKERFSLILESASTNQTSMYLCASSLEGWQAKAGQETQYFGPGTRLLVL.

Ten or more counts support this clonotype. The chain links TRBV7-6 to TRBJ2-5; D tentatively reads TRBD1 or TRBD2 (7 bases each). Germline assignment: CDR1 SGHVS and CDR2 FNYEAQ. The CDR3 loop spans 14 amino acids. Trimming cost V 2 bases and J 5 bases, with 12 bases left between them. Here the CDR3 reads CASSLMQGGETQYF. The CDR3 DNA follows: TGTGCCAGCAGCTTAATGCAGGGGGGGGAGACCCAGTACTTC.

V usage is TRBV12-3 or TRBV12-4 and J usage is TRBJ2-1, with 14 positions matching TRBD2. The V gene end was trimmed by 6 bases and the J gene end by 5 bases; junction bases not matched to a gene: 6. The CDR3 contains 16 residues. This chain's CDR3 is CASRGLAGAGDNEQFF. The CDR3 region has the DNA TGTGCCAGCAGGGGACTAGCGGGAGCTGGGGACAATGAGCAGTTCTTC.

The chain links TRBV25-1 to TRBJ1-5; D gene unclear. V was clipped by 4 bases and J by 3 bases, with 10 bases between them. This CDR3 has 14 amino acids. CDR1 MGHDK and CDR2 SYGVNS come from the germline V gene. The CDR3, as DNA: TGTGCCAGCAGTGTAACCGGGATCAATCAGCCCCAGCATTTT. It codes for CASSVTGINQPQHF. Full variable domain (outside the CDR3, taken from reference TRBV25-1 and TRBJ1-5): EADIYQTPRYLVIGTGKKITLECSQTMGHDKMYWYQQDPGMELHLIHYSYGVNSTEKGDLSSESTVSRIRTEHFPLTLESARPSHTSQYLCASSVTGINQPQHFGDGTRLSIL.

This chain uses TRBV18 with TRBJ2-1; 9 bases map to TRBD1. This CDR3 has 17 residues. The J segment lost 1 base and the V segment lost 1 base, leaving 5 bases of the junction unmatched. Germline values: CDR1 KGHSH, CDR2 LQKENI. For the CDR3, the DNA is TGTGCCAGCTCACCACGGGACAGGGTTTTATCCTACAATGAGCAGTTCTTC. Residues: CASSPRDRVLSYNEQFF.

In this sample, this clonotype turned up a few times. This chain links TRBV5-1 with TRBJ2-3; maybe TRBD2 (6 bases). This CDR3 has 14 residues. Trimming took 4 bases from V and 6 from J, leaving 15 bases between them. CDR1 SGHRS and CDR2 YFSETQ come from the germline V gene. CDR3 bases: TGCGCCAGCAGCGCCCTGGGACTTCCGGATACGCAGTATTTT. The encoded protein is CASSALGLPDTQYF.

V is TRBV9 and J is TRBJ2-7; D may be TRBD1 or TRBD2 (5 bases each). V was trimmed by 6 bases and J by 0 bases, leaving 22 bases between them. The CDR3 extends over 17 amino acids. Germline CDR1 and CDR2: SGDLS and YYNGEE. The CDR3 protein is CASNKFWGTPSSYEQYF. The CDR3 DNA reads as TGTGCCAGCAACAAATTTTGGGGGACCCCGAGCTCCTACGAGCAGTACTTC.

This rearrangement joins TRBV11-2 to TRBJ2-1, with D unclear. Trimming took off 2 bases at V and 2 bases at J, with 10 bases between the two ends. The CDR3 covers 15 residues. The germline gives CDR1 SGHAT, CDR2 FQNNGV. CDR3 sequence (DNA): TGTGCCAGCAGCTTATTTTATCCAACCTACAATGAGCAGTTCTTC. Translating gives CASSLFYPTYNEQFF.

The chain joins TRBV5-1 to TRBJ2-5, with TRBD2 matching over 10 bases. V shed 2 bases and J 4 bases; nucleotides not matched to a gene: 5. Germline lookup yields CDR1 SGHRS and CDR2 YFSETQ. The CDR3 consists of 15 residues. Written as DNA, the CDR3 is TGCGCCAGCAGCTTACTCGGGACTAGCGTAGAGACCCAGTACTTC. It encodes CASSLLGTSVETQYF.

A note on this clonotype: An end of the junction does not agree with germline; a read error may underlie this. The chain employs TRBV3-1 and TRBJ1-3; D is unresolved. CDR1 and CDR2 from the germline V gene are LGHDT and YNNKEL (reference sequence). The CDR3 runs 12 residues. The CDR3 sequence: CASTQQGNTIYF. CDR3 nucleotide sequence: TGTGCCAGCACCCAACAGGGAAACACCATATATTTT. The complete variable domain, with remaining parts taken from reference TRBV3-1 and TRBJ1-3, reads DTAVSQTPKYLVTQMGNDKSIKCEQNLGHDTMYWYKQDSKKFLKIMFSYNNKELIINETVPNRFSPKSPDKAHLNLHINSLELGDSAVYFCASTQQGNTIYFGEGSWLTVV.

This clonotype was seen a few times. This chain uses TRBV10-1 with TRBJ2-1; 9 bases are shared with TRBD1. The CDR3 covers 15 residues. The germline V gene encodes CDR1 WNHNN and CDR2 SYGVQD (reference sequence). V lost 6 bases to trimming and J lost 6 bases; unmatched junction nucleotides: 9. The CDR3 region is CASSKGTGSINEQFF. In DNA form, the CDR3 reads TGCGCCAGCAGCAAAGGGACAGGGAGTATCAATGAGCAGTTCTTC.